The 14 T cell receptor beta chains listed next were all sequenced from one sample in a study of T cell responses to AZD1222 COVID-19 vaccine. Profiling relied on immunoSEQ multiplex PCR, and the TCRdb table lists in-frame clones only, not all of them. The sample yields 95,000 to 150,000 clones, 88% seen once. Sample: peripheral blood, taken on day 0 of AZD1222 vaccination. Every receptor here comes from an adult in good health.

The chain employs TRBV5-4 and TRBJ2-2; no firm D call. V lost 4 bases to trimming and J lost 1 base, with 14 bases between them. The CDR3 totals 16 residues. The V gene's germline CDR1 is SGHNT and CDR2 YYREEE (reference sequence). The CDR3 is CASSPGRYLNTGELFF. In DNA, the CDR3 is TGTGCCAGCAGCCCGGGCAGATATCTGAACACCGGGGAGCTGTTTTTT.

This chain connects TRBV28 to TRBJ1-2; a possible D gene is TRBD1 (6 bases). The V end lost 7 bases, the J end lost 2 bases, and 14 bases lay between the germline ends. This CDR3 contains 14 residues. Germline assignment: CDR1 MDHEN and CDR2 SYDVKM. CDR3 in amino acids: CASTGRDKNYGYTF. The CDR3 DNA follows: TGTGCCAGCACCGGTAGGGACAAAAACTATGGCTACACCTTC.

The genes are TRBV29-1 and TRBJ2-4, with D possibly called TRBD1 or TRBD2 (6 bases each). The CDR3 spans 12 residues. Germline-derived CDR1 and CDR2 are SQVTM and ANQGSEA. V was pared by 1 base and J by 11 bases, with 12 bases between. CDR3: CSVEGGGLVQYF. The CDR3 nucleotides are TGCAGCGTTGAAGGAGGGGGGTTAGTTCAGTACTTC.

This chain links TRBV6-2 or TRBV6-3 with TRBJ2-2; D is unresolved. The V end was cut by 5 bases, the J end by 7 bases, with 11 bases between. This CDR3 is 13 amino acids long. Germline loops: CDR1 MNHEY, CDR2 SVGEGT. The CDR3 nucleotides are TGTGCCAGCAGTCCAACTTCTTACGGGGAGCTGTTTTTT. Translated: CASSPTSYGELFF.

The chain combines TRBV28 with TRBJ1-1, with D perhaps matching TRBD1 (6 bases). V lost 6 bases to trimming and J lost 1 base, with 15 bases between them. The CDR3 is 15 amino acids. CDR1 and CDR2 from the germline V gene are MDHEN and SYDVKM. CDR3 residues: CASSRGGLGNTEAFF. The CDR3 DNA is TGTGCCAGCAGCCGGGGGGGGCTAGGGAACACTGAAGCTTTCTTT.

The table lists this clone with a few counts. The chain couples TRBV3-1 (or the pseudogene TRBV3-2) to TRBJ2-7; D gene unclear. CDR3 length: 12 residues. Germline V gene sequence: CDR1 LGHDT, CDR2 YNNKEL (reference sequence). The V and J ends lost 3 bases and 3 bases respectively, with 6 bases between them. The CDR3 loop is CASSHDRYEQYF. In nucleotides, the CDR3 is TGTGCCAGCAGCCACGACCGCTACGAGCAGTACTTC.

V gene TRBV11-1 combines with J gene TRBJ2-2; the D is unclear. The germline V and J ends were trimmed by 1 base and 4 bases, with 10 bases remaining between them. Per the germline V gene, CDR1 is SGHAT and CDR2 is FQDESV (reference sequence). The CDR3 sequence is 15 residues long. CDR3 DNA sequence: TGTGCCAGCAGCTTAGTATTGGACGGCACCGGGGAGCTGTTTTTT. This encodes CASSLVLDGTGELFF.

This rearrangement joins TRBV7-9 to TRBJ2-1, with D possibly being TRBD2 (7 bases). Germline lookup yields CDR1 SEHNR and CDR2 FQNEAQ (reference sequence). The CDR3 is 16 amino acids. Trimming pared 5 bases from V and 7 bases from J, leaving 21 bases between. CDR3 loop: CASSPRGGGVGNEQFF. The CDR3 DNA reads as TGTGCCAGCAGCCCGAGAGGGGGGGGAGTGGGAAATGAGCAGTTCTTC.

This clone is a singleton in its sample. The gene calls are TRBV30 and TRBJ2-1; the D gene is possibly TRBD2 (6 bases). The germline CDR1 and CDR2 sequences are GTSNPN and SVGIG (reference sequence). Trimming removed 1 base from V and 4 bases from J, with 8 bases in between. This CDR3 comprises 13 residues. CDR3 amino acids: CAWSGGTYNEQFF. In DNA, the CDR3 is TGTGCCTGGAGTGGGGGGACTTACAATGAGCAGTTCTTC. The whole variable domain, remainder taken from reference TRBV30 and TRBJ2-1, is SQTIHQWPATLVQPVGSPLSLECTVEGTSNPNLYWYRQAAGRGLQLLFYSVGIGQISSEVPQNLSASRPQDRQFILSSKKLLLSDSGFYLCAWSGGTYNEQFFGPGTRLTVL.

This rearrangement joins TRBV10-3 to TRBJ2-7; 7 nucleotides match TRBD1. The CDR3 totals 14 residues. Germline-derived CDR1 and CDR2 are ENHRY and SYGVKD. V trimming: 7 bases; J trimming: 3 bases; junction bases outside the gene matches: 9. As DNA, the CDR3 is TGTGCCATCAACCAGGACAGGCGTAGCTACGAGCAGTACTTC. This sequence encodes CAINQDRRSYEQYF.

There are a few counts of this clone. The chain combines TRBV19 with TRBJ1-2; TRBD1 matches at 8 bases. The CDR3 consists of 13 residues. Germline assignment: CDR1 LNHDA and CDR2 SQIVND (reference sequence). V shed 7 bases, J shed 8 bases, and the junction held 9 bases outside the gene matches. CDR3 DNA sequence: TGTGCCAGTAATATTGGACAGGGAGAAGGCTACACCTTC. The encoded protein is CASNIGQGEGYTF. The variable domain in full, completed from reference TRBV19 and TRBJ1-2, reads DGGITQSPKYLFRKEGQNVTLSCEQNLNHDAMYWYRQDPGQGLRLIYYSQIVNDFQKGDIAEGYSVSREKKESFPLTVTSAQKNPTAFYLCASNIGQGEGYTFGSGTRLTVV.

V and J are TRBV4-2 and TRBJ2-7, with 11 bases matching TRBD2. The CDR3 consists of 16 residues. Germline V gene data show CDR1 as LGHNA and CDR2 as YNFKEQ. V gave up 0 bases and J gave up 4 bases; unmatched junction bases: 5. CDR3 sequence reads: CASSQELAGVRYEQYF. In DNA form, the CDR3 reads TGTGCCAGCAGCCAAGAACTAGCGGGAGTTAGGTACGAGCAGTACTTC.

The V and J genes are TRBV24-1 and TRBJ2-5; perhaps TRBD2 as D (6 bases). Germline V gene lookup returns CDR1 KGHDR and CDR2 SFDVKD. V was cut by 6 bases and J by 5 bases, with 12 bases left in between. The CDR3 runs to 13 residues. The CDR3 sequence: CATSMGTLETQYF. The CDR3 DNA is TGTGCCACCAGTATGGGGACTTTGGAGACCCAGTACTTC.

This chain connects TRBV10-3 to TRBJ2-5; 9 bases fit TRBD1. The CDR3 sequence is 16 residues long. Germline assignment: CDR1 ENHRY and CDR2 SYGVKD. V shed 4 bases, J shed 5 bases, and the junction held 11 bases outside the gene matches. CDR3 sequence: CAISGTQGALGETQYF. The CDR3 nucleotides read TGTGCCATCAGTGGAACACAGGGGGCGCTGGGGGAGACCCAGTACTTC.